The present T cell receptor (beta chain) was sequenced within a study of T cells after yellow fever vaccination. TCRdb processed the 5' RACE reads anew with MiXCR; each CDR3 protein has one entry. Among 160,000 or so distinct CDR3 sequences listed, about 7% were seen once. Concerning this clonotype itself: The antigen is undetermined.

Study-wide points: The study noted that FACS-sorted repertoires could contain abundant clonotypes contaminating from the bulk population.

Trimming left V 3 bases short and J 4 bases short, with 19 bases between. This CDR3 comprises 16 residues. Germline CDR1 is SGHKS and CDR2 is YYEKEE (reference sequence). The V and J genes are TRBV5-5 and TRBJ2-5; tentative D call: TRBD2 (5 bases). This clonotype was sampled from a man younger than 35 who received the YFV17D yellow fever vaccine. The sequencing here drew on CD4+ T cells sorted from PBMCs, taken about 5 days after the first yellow fever vaccination. CDR3 region: CASSYATASSAETQYF. In DNA form, the CDR3 reads TGTGCCAGCAGCTATGCGACTGCTAGCTCGGCAGAGACCCAGTACTTC.